The source of this T cell receptor (beta chain) is a study of blood T cell repertoires in COVID-19. About the study: From the United States, Italy and Spain came samples of acute and convalescent COVID-19. The cDNA or gDNA used as material had been derived from T cells, B-cell-depleted T cells, or PBMCs.

In the authors' methods: Using reference gene primer amplification, nucleated cell counts were estimated. TCRdb's copy holds only in-frame clones and misses some; the assay was immunoSEQ multiplex PCR. The D gene and trimming were derived from the DNA, and the V and J assignments and clone size from that table. The table has more than 95,000 clones, about 80% seen once; the top ten hold approximately 3.3%. CDR1 and CDR2 (germline): MNHEY, SVGEGT. J gave up 0 bases and V 0 bases, and 6 bases lay outside the gene matches. This CDR3 is 17 amino acids long. The TCR comes from a woman of 80 years or more with active or convalescent COVID-19. The J gene is TRBJ2-3, the V gene TRBV6-2 or TRBV6-3, with 7 nucleotides matching TRBD2. Material: peripheral blood. The CDR3 nucleotides read TGTGCCAGCAGTTACTCGGGTCGGGAGGATAGCACAGATACGCAGTATTTT. Translation: CASSYSGREDSTDTQYF.